This TCR beta chain was sequenced during a study of long-term antiretroviral therapy in people with HIV. Turning to this clone: Its cognate antigen is unknown.

General study results and limits: Blood, drawn from the mid-2000s to the late 2010s, may reflect older ART regimens. Repertoire composition at all time points was dominated by clones that had expanded before ART. Diversity increased after ART yet remained lower than in transplant donor controls.

Sampling of each donor yielded at least one pre-ART PBMC sample and at least two post-ART PBMC samples. Germline V gives CDR1 SGHRS, CDR2 YFSETQ. CDR3 length: 15 residues. The V end lost 0 bases, the J end lost 1 base, and 10 bases lay between the germline ends. Survey-level immunoSEQ v3.0 assays were run. The assay was immunoSEQ multiplex PCR, and TCRdb's table has in-frame clones only and misses some. The sample consists of 32,000 or so clones, approximately 90% of them appearing once. The sample in question was unsorted PBMCs, obtained 3.2 years before starting antiretroviral therapy. V gene TRBV5-1 combines with J gene TRBJ2-5, with a weak D call TRBD1 (5 bases). This TCR was recovered from a man in his forties or fifties with HIV. CDR3 protein: CASSLVGAAQETQYF. DNA for the CDR3: TGCGCCAGCAGCTTGGTTGGGGCGGCCCAAGAGACCCAGTACTTC.